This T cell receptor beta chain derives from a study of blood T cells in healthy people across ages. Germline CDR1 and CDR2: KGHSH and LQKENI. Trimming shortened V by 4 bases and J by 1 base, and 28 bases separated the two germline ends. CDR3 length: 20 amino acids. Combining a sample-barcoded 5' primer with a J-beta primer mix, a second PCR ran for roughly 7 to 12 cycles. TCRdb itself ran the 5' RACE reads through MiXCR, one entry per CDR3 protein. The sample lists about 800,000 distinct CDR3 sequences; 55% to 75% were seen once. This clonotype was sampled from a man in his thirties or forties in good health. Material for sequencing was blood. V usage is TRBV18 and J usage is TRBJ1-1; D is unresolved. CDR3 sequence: CASSLNRLPSRERRNTEAFF. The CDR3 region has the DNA TGTGCCAGCTCACTTAACCGTTTACCGTCACGTGAAAGGAGGAACACTGAAGCTTTCTTT.